The sequence of this TCR beta chain was determined in a study of shared clonotypes between healthy human individuals. Those who donated, Caucasian adults without exception, all lived in Nashville, Tennessee. Splitting of CD4+ cells produced CD45RA+ naive and CD45RA-negative memory subsets. CDR3 length equals 14 residues. The germline CDR1 and CDR2 sequences are SNHLY and FYNNEI. V trimming: 6 bases; J trimming: 2 bases; junction bases outside the gene matches: 5. This clone was recorded once. Antigen: not known. Other nucleotide sequences from this sample produce the same CDR3. Genomic DNA belonging to each subset was distributed in equal measure over several immunoSEQ plates. The method was immunoSEQ multiplex PCR; TCRdb's version includes in-frame clones alone and lacks a portion of them. Of around 2.3 million clones in the sample, roughly 95% are singletons; the top ten hold approximately 0.13%. Whole-study results and caveats: Naive subsets tended to show greater estimated richness than memory subsets.

The chain employs TRBV2 and TRBJ2-7; TRBD1 matches at 9 bases. Material: naive CD4+ T cells sorted from blood. Subset defined: CD45RA+ positively selected. The sequence was collected from a man between 18 and 29 years old in good health. The CDR3 DNA sequence: TGTGCCAGCAGGGGAACAGGGGGCGCCTACGAGCAGTACTTC. Its protein is CASRGTGGAYEQYF.